One and the same sample provided the 24 T cell receptor beta chains below, sequenced in a study of T cell changes during pregnancy in multiple sclerosis. Repertoires were generated with immunoSEQ multiplex PCR, while TCRdb's copy carries only in-frame clones and drops some. This sample carries tens of thousands of clones, approximately 92% of them seen once, and the ten largest clones take 2.3%. The material was peripheral blood, obtained in the first trimester of pregnancy. The receptors derive from a female donor with multiple sclerosis, enrolled in a pregnancy study.

The gene calls are TRBV14 and TRBJ2-7; D may be TRBD2 (6 bases). Germline CDR1 is SGHDN and CDR2 is FVKESK. The CDR3 length is 15 residues. Trimming removed 6 bases from V and 2 bases from J, with 17 bases in between. CDR3 DNA sequence: TGTGCCAGCAGGAGAGGAGGGCTTGGGCCCTACGAGCAGTACTTC. Protein sequence: CASRRGGLGPYEQYF.

This clone is a singleton in its sample. The J gene is TRBJ1-2, the V gene TRBV14; TRBD1 aligns across 7 bases. Germline V gene sequence: CDR1 SGHDN, CDR2 FVKESK. This CDR3 region has 16 residues. V lost 4 bases and J lost 4; bases outside the gene matches: 12. This CDR3 is CASSPIIGQGVYGYTF. The CDR3 DNA reads as TGTGCCAGCAGCCCTATTATCGGGCAGGGGGTCTATGGCTACACCTTC.

The gene calls are TRBV11-1 and TRBJ2-7; D is possibly TRBD2 (5 bases). The CDR3 contains 14 residues. V shed 2 bases and J shed 5 bases, with 13 bases lying between them. The germline V gene has CDR1 SGHAT and CDR2 FQDESV (reference sequence). The CDR3 nucleotides read TGTGCCAGCAGCTTAACGGTAGGGAGAAACGAGCAGTACTTC. This codes for CASSLTVGRNEQYF.

The chain recombines TRBV18 with TRBJ2-2, with D possibly TRBD1 on 6 matching bases. CDR3 size: 15 residues. V gave up 4 bases and J gave up 0 bases, with 9 bases separating them. The germline gives CDR1 KGHSH, CDR2 LQKENI. The CDR3 nucleotides are TGTGCCAGCTCACAGGGACAAACGAACACCGGGGAGCTGTTTTTT. This codes for CASSQGQTNTGELFF.

This clone was picked up one time. This rearrangement joins TRBV7-2 to TRBJ2-3; D unresolved. V lost 1 base and J lost 5, with 7 bases in between. The CDR3 has 13 amino acids. The germline V gene encodes CDR1 SGHTA and CDR2 FQGNSA. The CDR3 here is CASSLVSVDTQYF. CDR3 nucleotides: TGTGCCAGCAGCTTAGTATCGGTAGATACGCAGTATTTT.

This rearrangement joins TRBV6-5 to TRBJ2-1; 7 bases agree with TRBD2. The CDR3 totals 13 residues. Germline V gives CDR1 MNHEY, CDR2 SVGAGI. Trimming cost V 5 bases and J 6 bases; bases outside gene matches: 4. The CDR3 DNA follows: TGTGCCAGCAGTGGACTAGGCGGCAATGAGCAGTTCTTC. Translating gives CASSGLGGNEQFF.

The CDR3 sequence is CASSSHVAATSYNEQFF. CDR3 sequence (DNA): TGTGCCAGCAGCTCCCACGTAGCGGCCACTTCCTACAATGAGCAGTTCTTC. The rearrangement links TRBV11-2 to TRBJ2-1; D is perhaps TRBD2 (6 bases). The germline gives CDR1 SGHAT, CDR2 FQNNGV. Trimming took 4 bases from V and 1 from J, leaving 17 bases between them. This CDR3 has 17 amino acids.

The rearrangement uses TRBV7-3 and TRBJ2-1, with a weak D call TRBD2 (6 bases). From germline, CDR1 is SGHTA and CDR2 FQGTGA. The V and J ends lost 4 bases and 8 bases respectively, with 12 bases between them. The CDR3 runs 13 residues. In DNA form, the CDR3 reads TGTGCCAGCAGCTCCGGGGGAGGTCATGAGCAGTTCTTC. It yields the protein CASSSGGGHEQFF.

The genes are TRBV7-9 and TRBJ2-7; perhaps TRBD1 as D (5 bases). Trimming removed 7 bases at V and 0 bases at J, with 16 bases between. This CDR3 is 15 amino acids long. The germline V gene has CDR1 SEHNR and CDR2 FQNEAQ (reference sequence). CDR3 sequence reads: CASNPQGSTSYEQYF. CDR3 sequence (DNA): TGTGCCAGCAACCCGCAGGGATCTACCTCCTACGAGCAGTACTTC.

In this sample, this clone turned up once. V usage is TRBV14 and J usage is TRBJ2-2; 7 positions match TRBD1. In germline, CDR1 is SGHDN, CDR2 FVKESK. V lost 1 base, J lost 7 bases, and 6 bases stayed unmatched. The CDR3 covers 15 residues. In DNA, the CDR3 is TGTGCCAGCAGCCAAGTGGGACAGTACCTCGGGGAGCTGTTTTTT. Translated, it gives CASSQVGQYLGELFF.

The CDR3 loop is CASSLRWAGTNYGYTF. In DNA form, the CDR3 reads TGTGCCAGCAGTCTCCGCTGGGCGGGAACCAACTATGGCTACACCTTC. The genes are TRBV27 and TRBJ1-2, with D unclear. Trimming left V 5 bases short and J 2 bases short, with 18 bases between. Germline V lookup: CDR1 MNHEY, CDR2 SMNVEV (reference sequence). The CDR3 extends over 16 amino acids.

This clone has just one count. The chain couples TRBV23-1 to TRBJ2-1, with 10 bases lining up with TRBD1. TRBV23-1 is classed as an ORF, of uncertain function. CDR3 length: 13 amino acids. V trimming: 6 bases; J trimming: 7 bases; junction bases outside the gene matches: 3. The CDR3: CASRWDRGNEQFF. CDR3 nucleotides: TGCGCCAGCAGGTGGGACAGGGGAAATGAGCAGTTCTTC.

The chain has TRBV7-8 and TRBJ1-3; D might be TRBD1 (6 bases). The CDR3 consists of 14 residues. Trimming cost V 5 bases and J 0 bases, with 8 bases left between them. Per the germline V gene, CDR1 is SGHVS and CDR2 is FQNEAQ. DNA of the CDR3: TGTGCCAGCAGCCAAGGGGGCTCTGGAAACACCATATATTTT. This translates into CASSQGGSGNTIYF. Full variable domain (outside the CDR3, taken from reference TRBV7-8 and TRBJ1-3): GAGVSQSPRYKVAKRGQDVALRCDPISGHVSLFWYQQALGQGPEFLTYFQNEAQLDKSGLPSDRFFAERPEGSVSTLKIQRTQQEDSAVYLCASSQGGSGNTIYFGEGSWLTVV.

The rearrangement uses TRBV4-3 and TRBJ2-7; 9 nucleotides agree with TRBD2. CDR1 is LGHNA and CDR2 is YSLEER in the germline V gene. CDR3 size: 16 residues. V trimming: 1 base; J trimming: 4 bases; junction bases outside the gene matches: 8. CDR3 in amino acids: CASSQGSGGRAYEQYF. CDR3 DNA sequence: TGCGCCAGCAGCCAAGGGTCTGGCGGGAGGGCGTACGAGCAGTACTTC.

CDR3 nucleotides: TGTGCCAGCAGTTTCGGCGGGACCAACAATGAGCAGTTCTTC. It specifies CASSFGGTNNEQFF. The chain uses TRBV28 and TRBJ2-1; tentatively, D is TRBD2 (6 bases). Germline V lookup: CDR1 MDHEN, CDR2 SYDVKM. The CDR3 is 14 residues long. V was cut by 3 bases and J by 5 bases, with 11 bases left in between.

CDR3 coding DNA: TGTGCCAGCAGCTCTTATGCGCCCTCCGCTGTCCCCCCAGAGCAGTTCTTC. It codes for CASSSYAPSAVPPEQFF. This chain joins TRBV11-3 and TRBJ2-1; D is unclear. Germline V gene lookup returns CDR1 SGHNT and CDR2 YENEEA. This CDR3 is 17 amino acids long. V was clipped by 4 bases and J by 10 bases, with 26 bases between them.

The V and J genes are TRBV7-2 and TRBJ1-2; a weak D match, TRBD1 (6 bases). This CDR3 has 12 residues. The germline V gene encodes CDR1 SGHTA and CDR2 FQGNSA. Trimming took off 5 bases at V and 4 bases at J, with 8 bases between the two ends. CDR3 residues: CASSPDSYGYTF. CDR3 coding DNA: TGTGCCAGCAGCCCGGACAGCTATGGCTACACCTTC.

The rearrangement uses TRBV6-5 and TRBJ1-1; the D is unclear. This CDR3 comprises 13 residues. Germline V gene data show CDR1 as MNHEY and CDR2 as SVGAGI. Trimming pared 6 bases from V and 2 bases from J, leaving 10 bases between. In nucleotides, the CDR3 is TGTGCCAGCAGGATAGAACTAAACACTGAAGCTTTCTTT. This codes for CASRIELNTEAFF.

This chain connects TRBV4-3 to TRBJ1-1, with D possibly being TRBD1 (6 bases). Per germline, CDR1 LGHNA and CDR2 YSLEER. Trimming took off 4 bases at V and 2 bases at J, with 17 bases between the two ends. The CDR3 extends over 16 amino acids. The CDR3 region is CASSPSPGGRNTEAFF. The CDR3 nucleotides are TGCGCCAGCAGCCCGTCCCCCGGGGGGCGAAACACTGAAGCTTTCTTT.

Comment on this clone: A read error may produce the germline difference seen at one junction end. The identical CDR3 is also encoded by other nucleotide sequences in the sample. V gene TRBV4-3 combines with J gene TRBJ2-7, with D perhaps TRBD2 (5 bases). CDR3 length: 15 amino acids. Germline values: CDR1 LGHNA, CDR2 YSLEER. This CDR3 is CASSQAPSTTYEQYF. The CDR3 region has the DNA TGCGCCAGCAGCCAAGCTCCTTCGACTACCTACGAGCAATACTTC.

The gene calls are TRBV19 and TRBJ2-3; 11 bases align to TRBD2. V lost 5 bases, J lost 6 bases, and 7 bases stayed unmatched. This CDR3 has 15 residues. Germline V gene data show CDR1 as LNHDA and CDR2 as SQIVND (reference sequence). For the CDR3, the DNA is TGTGCCAGTAGTCATACTAGCGGGAGTTCGGATACGCAGTATTTT. Encoded protein: CASSHTSGSSDTQYF.

This clone came up once. V and J are TRBV7-9 and TRBJ2-1; 10 positions agree with TRBD2. The V and J ends lost 10 bases and 6 bases, in that order; junction bases with no gene match: 15. CDR3 size: 16 residues. In germline, CDR1 is SEHNR, CDR2 FQNEAQ (reference sequence). This chain's CDR3 is CATRGDSGRRRNEQFF. In DNA form, the CDR3 reads TGTGCCACCAGAGGGGATAGCGGGAGGCGCCGCAATGAGCAGTTCTTC.

The genes are TRBV5-1 and TRBJ1-4, with a tentative D call TRBD1 (5 bases). Germline V CDR1 and CDR2: SGHRS, YFSETQ. The CDR3 loop spans 15 amino acids. V was clipped by 3 bases and J by 0 bases, with 9 bases between them. The CDR3 DNA follows: TGCGCCAGCAGCTGGGACTCTGCAACTAATGAAAAACTGTTTTTT. Translated, it gives CASSWDSATNEKLFF. The whole variable domain, filled in from reference TRBV5-1 and TRBJ1-4, reads KAGVTQTPRYLIKTRGQQVTLSCSPISGHRSVSWYQQTPGQGLQFLFEYFSETQRNKGNFPGRFSGRQFSNSRSEMNVSTLELGDSALYLCASSWDSATNEKLFFGSGTQLSVL.

This clone was counted between two and nine times. V and J are TRBV9 and TRBJ2-7; 7 bases are a match to TRBD1. Per the germline V gene, CDR1 is SGDLS and CDR2 is YYNGEE. The CDR3 loop spans 14 amino acids. J lost 6 bases, V lost 3 bases, and 9 bases had no gene match. CDR3 protein: CASSAGLQGSEQYF. The CDR3 DNA reads TGTGCCAGCAGCGCGGGATTACAGGGGTCCGAGCAGTACTTC.